Described below is a single T cell receptor (beta chain) sequence and its context. The entry originates in a study of blood T cell repertoires in COVID-19. Residents of about two dozen US areas, aged roughly 18 to 90 years, made up the participants. Which cohort a participant joined came from the clinical history participants gave. Resolution of symptoms, clearance, or two negative PCRs was present in recovered Cohort 3 donors. Authors' methods: Cell counts per sample came from amplifying reference gene primers. Some clones are missing from TCRdb's copy, which holds only in-frame ones; the method was immunoSEQ multiplex PCR. That table gives V, J and clone size, and the DNA gave D and trimming. The sample holds some 400,000 clones, around 87% seen once. V was clipped by 4 bases and J by 0 bases, with 13 bases between them. The CDR3 totals 15 residues. Germline CDR1 and CDR2: LGHNA and YSLEER.

The sequence was obtained from a young man who had recovered from COVID-19. The rearrangement uses TRBV4-3 and TRBJ2-7; D perhaps matches TRBD2 (5 bases). The sequenced material came from PBMCs or T cells enriched from blood (not recorded which). The CDR3 DNA reads as TGCGCCAGCAGCCTGAACCGTCGGGGCTCCTACGAGCAGTACTTC. Protein sequence: CASSLNRRGSYEQYF.